The 23 T cell receptor beta chains below all came from one sample that was sequenced in a study of TIL therapy for anti-PD-1-resistant metastatic lung cancer. This was the immunoSEQ v3 assay. Clones were sequenced by immunoSEQ multiplex PCR, and TCRdb holds only the in-frame ones, with some missing. The table has 9,500 to 15,000 clones, roughly three quarters seen once. As for time point: pre-treatment sample, taken before nivolumab and TIL therapy. This specimen consisted of blood, obtained at baseline. The receptors derive from a person aged 25-79 years with non-small cell lung cancer.

The chain is built from TRBV9 and TRBJ2-3; the match to TRBD2 covers 9 bases. Germline V gene sequence: CDR1 SGDLS, CDR2 YYNGEE. The V segment lost 4 bases and the J segment 0 bases; nucleotides outside the gene matches: 12. There are 18 residues in the CDR3. The CDR3 region is CASSSPHRLAGSTDTQYF. CDR3 in DNA: TGTGCCAGCAGCTCCCCCCATCGGCTAGCGGGAAGCACAGATACGCAGTATTTT.

The rearrangement joins TRBV5-1 to TRBJ1-4, with TRBD1 matching over 9 bases. The CDR3 is 15 residues long. Germline V CDR1 and CDR2: SGHRS, YFSETQ. The J segment lost 4 bases and the V segment lost 4 bases, leaving 5 bases of the junction unmatched. CDR3 region: CASSLGTGLNEKLFF. In DNA form, the CDR3 reads TGCGCCAGCAGCCTTGGGACAGGGCTTAATGAAAAACTGTTTTTT.

The rearrangement joins TRBV5-1 to TRBJ1-1; TRBD1 matches 9 bases. The CDR3 length is 19 residues. J gave up 4 bases and V 3 bases, and 19 bases lay outside the gene matches. CDR1 is SGHRS, CDR2 YFSETQ, per germline. This chain's CDR3 is CASSSDPVLTGGASTEAFF. The DNA for the CDR3 is TGCGCCAGCAGCTCCGACCCCGTACTAACAGGGGGCGCGAGCACTGAAGCTTTCTTT. The whole variable domain, filled in from reference TRBV5-1 and TRBJ1-1, reads KAGVTQTPRYLIKTRGQQVTLSCSPISGHRSVSWYQQTPGQGLQFLFEYFSETQRNKGNFPGRFSGRQFSNSRSEMNVSTLELGDSALYLCASSSDPVLTGGASTEAFFGQGTRLTVV.

The V and J genes are TRBV10-3 and TRBJ2-2, with unresolved D. The CDR3 covers 18 residues. Trimming took off 3 bases at V and 4 bases at J, with 21 bases between the two ends. The germline CDR1 and CDR2 sequences are ENHRY and SYGVKD. The chain's CDR3 is CAISDFRASRVSTGELFF. CDR3 coding DNA: TGTGCCATCAGTGATTTTAGGGCATCGCGCGTGAGCACCGGGGAGCTGTTTTTT.

CDR3 sequence reads: CASSFASGRPDTQYF. The CDR3 coding sequence is TGTGCCAGCAGCTTTGCTAGCGGGAGGCCAGATACGCAGTATTTT. The chain couples TRBV7-9 to TRBJ2-3; 11 bases are a match to TRBD2. There are 15 residues in the CDR3. The junction had 3 bases not matched to a gene; V was cut back by 3 bases and J by 4 bases. CDR1 is SEHNR and CDR2 is FQNEAQ in the germline V gene (reference sequence).

The chain couples TRBV27 to TRBJ2-3; the D is unclear. V dropped 3 bases and J dropped 8 bases, with 6 bases sitting between them. The CDR3 is 11 residues long. The germline gives CDR1 MNHEY, CDR2 SMNVEV (reference sequence). The CDR3 DNA sequence: TGTGCCAGCAGTTTCGGCACTACGCAGTATTTT. Translating gives CASSFGTTQYF.

This clone is a singleton in its sample. This chain links TRBV19 with TRBJ1-2; the D gene is possibly TRBD1 (6 bases). This CDR3 region has 14 residues. Germline loops: CDR1 LNHDA, CDR2 SQIVND (reference sequence). The germline V and J ends were trimmed by 4 bases and 1 base, with 10 bases remaining between them. The CDR3 sequence: CASSTKGVNYGYTF. The CDR3 coding sequence is TGTGCCAGTAGTACGAAGGGGGTTAACTATGGCTACACCTTC.

V and J are TRBV5-1 and TRBJ2-5; D possibly corresponds to TRBD2 (7 bases). Germline CDR1 and CDR2: SGHRS and YFSETQ. Trimming removed 0 bases from V and 4 bases from J, with 16 bases in between. The CDR3 has 16 amino acids. The chain's CDR3 is CASSLEFFGGRETQYF. The CDR3 DNA follows: TGCGCCAGCAGCTTGGAGTTTTTCGGGGGGCGAGAGACCCAGTACTTC.

In its sample, this clone was seen once. The chain joins TRBV9 to TRBJ1-1; D is possibly TRBD1 (5 bases). Germline values: CDR1 SGDLS, CDR2 YYNGEE. There are 17 residues in the CDR3. V lost 0 bases to trimming and J lost 1 base, with 16 bases between them. The CDR3 sequence is CASSVGIWGRENTEAFF. The CDR3 nucleotides are TGTGCCAGCAGCGTAGGTATTTGGGGACGGGAGAACACTGAAGCTTTCTTT.

The genes are TRBV4-1 and TRBJ2-1; D not certain. The germline V gene encodes CDR1 MGHRA and CDR2 YSYEKL. Trimming removed 4 bases at V and 7 bases at J, with 8 bases between. This CDR3 region has 12 residues. The CDR3 DNA reads as TGCGCCAGCAGCCTCAACTCGAATGAGCAGTTCTTC. Translating it yields CASSLNSNEQFF.

The rearrangement uses TRBV6-6 and TRBJ1-5, with D possibly being TRBD1 (5 bases). The ends were cut back, 2 bases at V and 2 bases at J, with 10 bases in the middle. Germline assignment: CDR1 MNHNY and CDR2 SVGAGI (reference sequence). The CDR3 is 15 amino acids. CDR3 sequence reads: CASSYEGGGNQPQHF. CDR3 DNA sequence: TGTGCCAGCAGTTACGAAGGAGGGGGCAATCAGCCCCAGCATTTT.

This chain links TRBV6-1 with TRBJ2-3, with 15 positions matching TRBD2. The length of the CDR3 is 20 residues. Trimming removed 2 bases from V and 4 bases from J; junction bases left unmatched: 13. CDR1 is MNHNS, CDR2 SASEGT, per germline. The CDR3 spells CASSESGIPGLAGGSDTQYF. The CDR3, as DNA: TGTGCCAGCAGTGAATCGGGGATTCCGGGACTAGCGGGAGGTTCAGATACGCAGTATTTT.

The chain links TRBV4-2 to TRBJ2-7; tentatively, D is TRBD2 (6 bases). The CDR3 extends over 14 amino acids. Trimming took 5 bases from V and 5 from J, leaving 16 bases between them. Germline CDR1 reads LGHNA; CDR2 reads YNFKEQ. CDR3 protein: CASSSRGVRDEQYF. The CDR3 DNA reads TGTGCCAGCAGCTCGCGGGGCGTTCGGGACGAGCAGTACTTC.

This clone was seen more than once but under ten times. V gene TRBV9 combines with J gene TRBJ2-6; the match to TRBD1 covers 7 bases. Germline CDR1 and CDR2: SGDLS and YYNGEE. The V gene end was trimmed by 3 bases and the J gene end by 0 bases; junction bases not matched to a gene: 9. This CDR3 spans 18 amino acids. The CDR3 loop is CASSENRDRYSGANVLTF. The CDR3 DNA sequence: TGTGCCAGCAGCGAGAACCGGGACAGATACTCTGGGGCCAACGTCCTGACTTTC.

The rearrangement joins TRBV2 to TRBJ2-3; D possibly corresponds to TRBD1 (5 bases). The ends were cut back, 4 bases at V and 4 bases at J, with 18 bases in the middle. Germline V gene data show CDR1 as SNHLY and CDR2 as FYNNEI. The CDR3 has 16 amino acids. CDR3 region: CASSAFLGVLADTQYF. CDR3 DNA: TGTGCCAGCAGTGCCTTTCTAGGGGTATTGGCAGATACGCAGTATTTT.

V is TRBV5-1 and J is TRBJ2-2; unclear D gene. V was trimmed by 0 bases and J by 4 bases, leaving 7 bases between them. CDR3 size: 14 residues. Germline V gene lookup returns CDR1 SGHRS and CDR2 YFSETQ. The DNA of the CDR3 is TGCGCCAGCAGCTTGGCCGAAGTCACCGGGGAGCTGTTTTTT. This sequence encodes CASSLAEVTGELFF. The variable domain in full, with the rest retrieved from reference TRBV5-1 and TRBJ2-2, is KAGVTQTPRYLIKTRGQQVTLSCSPISGHRSVSWYQQTPGQGLQFLFEYFSETQRNKGNFPGRFSGRQFSNSRSEMNVSTLELGDSALYLCASSLAEVTGELFFGEGSRLTVL.

V usage is TRBV5-4 and J usage is TRBJ1-2, with D perhaps matching TRBD1 (5 bases). Trimming removed 2 bases from V and 3 bases from J, with 8 bases in between. The CDR3 consists of 13 residues. In germline, CDR1 is SGHNT, CDR2 YYREEE (reference sequence). CDR3 residues: CASSFGRDYGYTF. CDR3 coding DNA: TGTGCCAGCAGCTTCGGCAGGGACTATGGCTACACCTTC. Full variable domain (outside the CDR3, taken from reference TRBV5-4 and TRBJ1-2): ETGVTQSPTHLIKTRGQQVTLRCSSQSGHNTVSWYQQALGQGPQFIFQYYREEENGRGNFPPRFSGLQFPNYSSELNVNALELDDSALYLCASSFGRDYGYTFGSGTRLTVV.

The rearrangement uses TRBV6-5 and TRBJ2-1, with D perhaps TRBD1 (5 bases). The V end lost 0 bases, the J end lost 5 bases, and 8 bases lay between the germline ends. From germline, CDR1 is MNHEY and CDR2 SVGAGI. The CDR3 has 14 amino acids. The CDR3 region has the DNA TGTGCCAGCAGTTACTCGAACAGGAACAATGAGCAGTTCTTC. This gives the protein CASSYSNRNNEQFF.

The chain combines TRBV2 with TRBJ2-5, with 10 bases matching TRBD1. The CDR3 spans 14 residues. Looked up from germline, CDR1 is SNHLY and CDR2 is FYNNEI. The V segment lost 6 bases and the J segment 1 base; nucleotides outside the gene matches: 2. CDR3 bases: TGTGCCAGCAGGGACAGGGGGGGCCAAGAGACCCAGTACTTC. It translates to CASRDRGGQETQYF.

J is TRBJ1-1 and V is TRBV18, with D possibly TRBD1 on 6 matching bases. V was clipped by 6 bases and J by 3 bases, with 14 bases between them. This CDR3 has 14 amino acids. In germline, CDR1 is KGHSH, CDR2 LQKENI. CDR3 sequence: CASSAIGGHTEAFF. CDR3 sequence (DNA): TGTGCCAGCTCGGCAATTGGGGGGCACACTGAAGCTTTCTTT.

The CDR3 coding sequence is TGTGCCAGCAGCTTCCAGCGGGAGTTTATCGATGAGCAGTTCTTC. As protein: CASSFQREFIDEQFF. J is TRBJ2-1 and V is TRBV7-8; TRBD2 matches at 8 bases. The CDR3 covers 15 residues. J gave up 8 bases and V 3 bases, and 9 bases lay outside the gene matches. Germline values: CDR1 SGHVS, CDR2 FQNEAQ.

This sequence joins TRBV18 and TRBJ1-1; 10 positions match TRBD1. V dropped 3 bases and J dropped 4; count of bases not matched to a gene: 5. This CDR3 comprises 15 residues. Germline CDR1 is KGHSH and CDR2 is LQKENI. The CDR3 DNA reads as TGTGCCAGCTCACCGCGACAGGGGGCAAGCACTGAAGCTTTCTTT. Translated: CASSPRQGASTEAFF.

The rearrangement links TRBV5-1 to TRBJ1-1; D remains ambiguous. This CDR3 spans 13 amino acids. V dropped 0 bases and J dropped 3 bases, with 6 bases sitting between them. The germline V gene encodes CDR1 SGHRS and CDR2 YFSETQ. The CDR3 bases are TGCGCCAGCAGCTTGGGGGAGGACACTGAAGCTTTCTTT. Translation: CASSLGEDTEAFF. The full variable domain, rest sourced from reference TRBV5-1 and TRBJ1-1, is KAGVTQTPRYLIKTRGQQVTLSCSPISGHRSVSWYQQTPGQGLQFLFEYFSETQRNKGNFPGRFSGRQFSNSRSEMNVSTLELGDSALYLCASSLGEDTEAFFGQGTRLTVV.